This T cell receptor beta chain was retrieved from a study of shared clonotypes between healthy human individuals. The wider study: The study enrolled a couple of women and three men aged 18 to 49. Every donor yielded three CD4 naive, three CD4 memory, two CD8 naive and one CD8 memory plate. Whole-study results and caveats: Memory subsets generally showed smaller estimated richness than naive subsets did. Donor scarcity curtailed the genetic and exposure-history diversity represented herein.

This clone has a single count. Its antigen is as yet unknown. Naive CD8 cells comprised CD45RO-negative, CCR7-positively selected cells, excluding terminally differentiated effector memory CD45RA+ cells. Measured with immunoSEQ multiplex PCR; TCRdb has only the in-frame clones, and not every one. There are roughly 2.1 million clones in the sample; 93% occur only once, and under 2% lies in the top ten. The source material was naive CD8+ T cells from PBMCs. The clonotype was recovered from a man younger than 35 in good health. Some clones in this sample may be carry-over from other donors' samples.

CDR3 bases: TGTGCCAGCAGCAAACCCGACAGGGTAGGTGGCTACACCTTC. It translates to CASSKPDRVGGYTF. This sequence joins TRBV28 and TRBJ1-2; 7 nucleotides agree with TRBD1. This CDR3 spans 14 amino acids. Germline V CDR1 and CDR2: MDHEN, SYDVKM. V lost 6 bases to trimming and J lost 7 bases; unmatched junction nucleotides: 11.